What follows is one T cell receptor beta chain and its context. Its antigen is not identified. This sample is drawn from a study of T cell repertoires in cytomegalovirus infection. Study-level information: Signatures in public TCR beta sequences pointed to both CMV infection and matching HLA type. Notes on the study in general: Across the ex vivo response, the dominant clonotypes were HLA-C-restricted CMV-specific TCR beta clonotypes. Cumulative frequency of public TCR beta families picked out carriers of CMV plus the relevant HLA.

There are 13 residues in the CDR3. Per germline, CDR1 MDHEN and CDR2 SYDVKM. V dropped 3 bases and J dropped 7 bases, with 12 bases sitting between them. In TCRdb, the reads were re-called with MiXCR into one record per CDR3 protein. The table has around 94,000 distinct CDR3 sequences, about 15% seen once; the top ten hold around 8.2%. Sequences were obtained from PBMCs. The chain joins TRBV28 to TRBJ1-1, with D possibly TRBD1 on 5 matching bases. This clonotype was obtained from a human donor in good health (CMV status not recorded). Some clones in this sample may be carry-over from other donors' samples. For the CDR3, the DNA is TGTGCCAGCAGTTTTGGGGACCTCCTTGAAGCTTTCTTT. This gives the protein CASSFGDLLEAFF.